The T cell receptor (beta chain) described here comes from a study of blood T cells in healthy people across ages. Study-wide results and caveats: Versus aged donors, long-lived donors had higher diversity and more naive CD4+ cells.

For this clonotype: Its antigen is still unknown.

Using a J-beta primer mix together with a sample-barcoded 5' primer, a second PCR was run for roughly 6 to 12 cycles. Via MiXCR, TCRdb re-called the 5' RACE reads, giving one row per CDR3 protein. This table has roughly 680,000 distinct CDR3 sequences, 40% to 65% appearing once. The V segment lost 1 base and the J segment 4 bases; nucleotides outside the gene matches: 5. Germline CDR1 and CDR2: LNHNV and YYDKDF (reference sequence). This CDR3 is 16 amino acids long. This clonotype was obtained from a woman of 80 years or more in good health. The chain couples TRBV15 to TRBJ1-5, with 9 bases lining up with TRBD1. The sample comprised blood. The CDR3 DNA sequence: TGTGCCACCAGCAGAGTGGGGACAGGGACGAATCAGCCCCAGCATTTT. This gives the protein CATSRVGTGTNQPQHF. Supplemented by reference TRBV15 and TRBJ1-5, the full variable domain reads DAMVIQNPRYQVTQFGKPVTLSCSQTLNHNVMYWYQQKSSQAPKLLFHYYDKDFNNEADTPDNFQSRRPNTSFCFLDIRSPGLGDTAMYLCATSRVGTGTNQPQHFGDGTRLSIL.